This T cell receptor beta chain was profiled in a study of cytomegalovirus exposure and HLA in healthy donors. On this clone itself: The antigen is undetermined.

Study-wide findings and caveats: On later analysis, the bulk of CMV-associated TCR beta chains appeared to be HLA-restricted.

Germline assignment: CDR1 SGHRS and CDR2 YFSETQ. The CDR3 runs to 14 residues. Trimming stripped 3 bases from V and 3 bases from J, with 10 bases between. Primers: 60 Vbeta forward and 13 Jbeta reverse. Clones were read by immunoSEQ multiplex PCR, and TCRdb kept only the in-frame ones, dropping some. The sample carries roughly 140,000 clones, 80% recorded once. This chain links TRBV5-1 with TRBJ2-1; weak D call: TRBD1 (6 bases). The receptor was derived from a man under 40 in good health and CMV-seronegative. Sequencing used PBMCs. CDR3 nucleotide sequence: TGCGCCAGCAGCTCGGGACAATTCTACAATGAGCAGTTCTTC. It encodes CASSSGQFYNEQFF. Complete variable domain (other parts from reference TRBV5-1 and TRBJ2-1): KAGVTQTPRYLIKTRGQQVTLSCSPISGHRSVSWYQQTPGQGLQFLFEYFSETQRNKGNFPGRFSGRQFSNSRSEMNVSTLELGDSALYLCASSSGQFYNEQFFGPGTRLTVL.